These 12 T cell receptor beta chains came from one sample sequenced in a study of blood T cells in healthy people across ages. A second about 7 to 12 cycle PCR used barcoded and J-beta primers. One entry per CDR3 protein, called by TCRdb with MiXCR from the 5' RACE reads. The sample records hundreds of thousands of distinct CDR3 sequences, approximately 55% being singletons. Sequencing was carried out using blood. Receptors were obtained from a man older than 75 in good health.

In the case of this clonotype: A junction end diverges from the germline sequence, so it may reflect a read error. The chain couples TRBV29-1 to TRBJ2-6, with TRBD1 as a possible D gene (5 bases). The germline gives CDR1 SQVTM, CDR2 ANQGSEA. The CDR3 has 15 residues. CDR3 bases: TGCAGCGTTGGCACAGGCCTCTCTGGGGCCAACGCCCTGACTTTC. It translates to CSVGTGLSGANALTF.

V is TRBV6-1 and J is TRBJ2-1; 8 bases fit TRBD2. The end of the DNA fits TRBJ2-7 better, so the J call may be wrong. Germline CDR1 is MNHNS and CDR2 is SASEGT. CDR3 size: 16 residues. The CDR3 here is CASRGQSGSSYNEQYF. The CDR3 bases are TGTGCCAGCAGGGGGCAGAGCGGGAGCTCCTACAATGAGCAGTACTTC.

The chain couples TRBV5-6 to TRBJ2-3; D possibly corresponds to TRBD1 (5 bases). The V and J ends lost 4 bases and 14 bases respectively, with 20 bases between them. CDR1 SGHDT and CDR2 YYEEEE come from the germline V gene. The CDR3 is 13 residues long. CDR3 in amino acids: CASSLRGTRYAYF. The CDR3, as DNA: TGTGCCAGCAGCCTAAGGGGAACCAGATACGCGTATTTT. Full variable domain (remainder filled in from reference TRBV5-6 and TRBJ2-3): DAGVTQSPTHLIKTRGQQVTLRCSPKSGHDTVSWYQQALGQGPQFIFQYYEEEERQRGNFPDRFSGHQFPNYSSELNVNALLLGDSALYLCASSLRGTRYAYFGPGTRLTVL.

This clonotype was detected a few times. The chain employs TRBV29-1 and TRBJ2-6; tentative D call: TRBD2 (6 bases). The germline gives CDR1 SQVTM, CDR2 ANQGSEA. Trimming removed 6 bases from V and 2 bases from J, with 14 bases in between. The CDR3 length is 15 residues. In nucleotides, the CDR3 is TGCAGCGTGGGTAGCGGAGGGACTGGGGCCAACGTCCTGACTTTC. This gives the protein CSVGSGGTGANVLTF.

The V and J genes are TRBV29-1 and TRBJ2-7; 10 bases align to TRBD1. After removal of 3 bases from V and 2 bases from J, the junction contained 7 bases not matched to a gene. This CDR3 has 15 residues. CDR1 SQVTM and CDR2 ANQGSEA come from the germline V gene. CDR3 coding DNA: TGCAGCGTTGAGGTTGGGGGGACAGGGGCCTACGAGCAGTACTTC. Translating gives CSVEVGGTGAYEQYF.

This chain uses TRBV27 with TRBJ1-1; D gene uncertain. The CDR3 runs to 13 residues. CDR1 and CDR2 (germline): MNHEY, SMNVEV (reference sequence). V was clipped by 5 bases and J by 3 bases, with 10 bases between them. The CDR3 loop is CASSRTVYTEAFF. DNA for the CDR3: TGTGCCAGCAGTCGGACGGTCTACACTGAAGCTTTCTTT.

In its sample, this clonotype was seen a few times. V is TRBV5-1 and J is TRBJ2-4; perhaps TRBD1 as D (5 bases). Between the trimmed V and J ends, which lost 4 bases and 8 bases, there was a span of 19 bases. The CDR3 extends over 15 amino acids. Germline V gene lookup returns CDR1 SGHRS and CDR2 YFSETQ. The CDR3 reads CASSDRSSGADIQYF. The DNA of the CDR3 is TGCGCCAGCAGCGACCGGTCAAGTGGGGCGGACATTCAGTACTTC.

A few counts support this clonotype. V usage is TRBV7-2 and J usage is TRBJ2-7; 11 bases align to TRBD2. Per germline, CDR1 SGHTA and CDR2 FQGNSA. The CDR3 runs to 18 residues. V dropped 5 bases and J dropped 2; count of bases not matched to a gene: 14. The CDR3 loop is CASSTHSTSGVITYEQYF. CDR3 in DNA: TGTGCCAGCAGCACCCACTCGACTAGCGGGGTCATAACCTACGAGCAGTACTTC.

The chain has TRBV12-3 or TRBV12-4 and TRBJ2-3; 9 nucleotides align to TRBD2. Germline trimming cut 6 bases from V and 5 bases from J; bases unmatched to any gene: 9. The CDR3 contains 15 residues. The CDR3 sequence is CASRTSGLGVDTQYF. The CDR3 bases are TGTGCCAGCAGGACTAGCGGCCTAGGTGTAGATACGCAGTATTTT.

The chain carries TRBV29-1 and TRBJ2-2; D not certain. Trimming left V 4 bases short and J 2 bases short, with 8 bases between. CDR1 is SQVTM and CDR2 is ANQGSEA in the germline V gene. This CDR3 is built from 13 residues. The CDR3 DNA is TGCAGCGTTGCTGGCCTTAACACCGGGGAGCTGTTTTTT. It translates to CSVAGLNTGELFF.

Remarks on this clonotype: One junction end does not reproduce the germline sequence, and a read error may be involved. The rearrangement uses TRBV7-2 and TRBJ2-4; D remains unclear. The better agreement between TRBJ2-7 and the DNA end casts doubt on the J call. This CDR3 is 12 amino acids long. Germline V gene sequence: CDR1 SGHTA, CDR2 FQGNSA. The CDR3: CAGSLAGYEQYF. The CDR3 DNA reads TGTGCCGGCAGCTTAGCTGGCTACGAGCAGTACTTC.

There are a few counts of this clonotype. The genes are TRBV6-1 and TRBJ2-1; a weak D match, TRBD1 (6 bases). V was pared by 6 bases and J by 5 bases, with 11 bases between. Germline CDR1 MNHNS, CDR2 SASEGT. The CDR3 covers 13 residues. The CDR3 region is CASRGADHNEQFF. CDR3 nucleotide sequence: TGTGCCAGCAGGGGGGCAGATCACAATGAGCAGTTCTTC.